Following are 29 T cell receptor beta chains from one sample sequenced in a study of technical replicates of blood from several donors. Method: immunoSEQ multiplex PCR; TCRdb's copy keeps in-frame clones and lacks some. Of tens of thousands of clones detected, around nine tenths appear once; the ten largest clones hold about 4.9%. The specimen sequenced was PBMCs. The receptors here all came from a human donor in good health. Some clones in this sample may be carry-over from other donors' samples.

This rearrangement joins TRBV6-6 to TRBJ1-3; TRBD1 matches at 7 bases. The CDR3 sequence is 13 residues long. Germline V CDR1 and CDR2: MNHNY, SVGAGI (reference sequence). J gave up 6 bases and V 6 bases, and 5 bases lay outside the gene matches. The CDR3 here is CASRRQGENTIYF. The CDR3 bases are TGTGCCAGCAGACGACAGGGTGAAAACACCATATATTTT.

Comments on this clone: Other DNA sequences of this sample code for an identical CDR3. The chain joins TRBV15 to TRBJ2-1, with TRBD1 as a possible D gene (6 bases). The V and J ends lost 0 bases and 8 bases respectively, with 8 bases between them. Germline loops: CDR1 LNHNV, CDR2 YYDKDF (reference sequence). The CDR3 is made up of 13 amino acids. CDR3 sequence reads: CATSRDPGDEQFF. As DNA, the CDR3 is TGTGCCACCAGCAGAGATCCAGGGGATGAGCAGTTCTTC.

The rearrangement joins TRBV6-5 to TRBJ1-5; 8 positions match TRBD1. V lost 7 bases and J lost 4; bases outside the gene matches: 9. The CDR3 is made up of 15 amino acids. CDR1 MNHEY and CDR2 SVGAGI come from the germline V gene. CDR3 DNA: TGTGCCAGCACCCCACAGGGGGGGCTTAATCAGCCCCAGCATTTT. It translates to CASTPQGGLNQPQHF.

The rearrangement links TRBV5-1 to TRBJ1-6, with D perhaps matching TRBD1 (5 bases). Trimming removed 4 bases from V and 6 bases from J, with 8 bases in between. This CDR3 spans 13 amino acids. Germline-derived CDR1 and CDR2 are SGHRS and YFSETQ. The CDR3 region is CASSGGGNSPLHF. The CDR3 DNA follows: TGCGCCAGCAGCGGGGGAGGTAATTCACCCCTCCACTTT.

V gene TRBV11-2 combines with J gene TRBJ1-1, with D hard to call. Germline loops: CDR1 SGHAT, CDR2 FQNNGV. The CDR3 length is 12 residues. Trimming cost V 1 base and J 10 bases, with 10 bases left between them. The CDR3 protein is CASSLGPPGAFF. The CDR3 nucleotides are TGTGCCAGCAGCTTAGGGCCTCCTGGAGCTTTCTTT.

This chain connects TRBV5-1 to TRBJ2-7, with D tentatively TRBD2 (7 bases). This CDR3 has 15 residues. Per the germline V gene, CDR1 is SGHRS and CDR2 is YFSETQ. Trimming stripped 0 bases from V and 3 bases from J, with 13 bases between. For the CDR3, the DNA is TGCGCCAGCAGCTTGGAGGCGGGGGCGAACTACGAGCAGTACTTC. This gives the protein CASSLEAGANYEQYF.

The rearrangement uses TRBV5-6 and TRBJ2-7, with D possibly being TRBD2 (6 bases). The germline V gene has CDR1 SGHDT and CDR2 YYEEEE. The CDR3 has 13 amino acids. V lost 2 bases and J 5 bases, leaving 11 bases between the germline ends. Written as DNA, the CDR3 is TGTGCCAGCAGCTTCGGAGGGGTCGACGAGCAGTACTTC. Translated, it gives CASSFGGVDEQYF.

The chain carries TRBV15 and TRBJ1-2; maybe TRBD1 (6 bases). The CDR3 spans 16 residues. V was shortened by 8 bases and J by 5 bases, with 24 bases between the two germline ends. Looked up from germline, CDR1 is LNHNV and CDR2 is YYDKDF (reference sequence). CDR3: CATRRDGSLGGYGYTF. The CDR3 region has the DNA TGTGCCACCCGCCGGGACGGATCCCTAGGGGGATATGGCTACACCTTC.

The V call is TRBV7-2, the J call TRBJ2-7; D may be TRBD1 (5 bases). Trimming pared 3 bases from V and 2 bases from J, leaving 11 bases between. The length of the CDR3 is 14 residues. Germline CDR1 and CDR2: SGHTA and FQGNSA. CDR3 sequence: CASSLSTGPYEQYF. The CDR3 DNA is TGTGCCAGCAGCTTGAGTACAGGACCCTACGAGCAGTACTTC.

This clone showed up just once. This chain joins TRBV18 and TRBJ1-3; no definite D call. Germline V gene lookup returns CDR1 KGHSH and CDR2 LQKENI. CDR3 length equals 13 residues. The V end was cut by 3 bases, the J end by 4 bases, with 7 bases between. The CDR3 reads CASSPNSGNTIYF. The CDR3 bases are TGTGCCAGCTCACCCAATTCAGGAAACACCATATATTTT.

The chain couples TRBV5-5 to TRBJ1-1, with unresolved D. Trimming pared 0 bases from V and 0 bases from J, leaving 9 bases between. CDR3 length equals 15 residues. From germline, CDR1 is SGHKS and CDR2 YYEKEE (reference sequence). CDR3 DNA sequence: TGTGCCAGCAGCTTGGGGGTCAGGCTGAACACTGAAGCTTTCTTT. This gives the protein CASSLGVRLNTEAFF.

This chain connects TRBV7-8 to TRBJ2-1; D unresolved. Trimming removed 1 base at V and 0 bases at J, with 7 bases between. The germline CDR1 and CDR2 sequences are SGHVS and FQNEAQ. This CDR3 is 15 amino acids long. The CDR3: CASSLVVSSYNEQFF. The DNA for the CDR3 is TGTGCCAGCAGCTTAGTTGTTAGCTCCTACAATGAGCAGTTCTTC.

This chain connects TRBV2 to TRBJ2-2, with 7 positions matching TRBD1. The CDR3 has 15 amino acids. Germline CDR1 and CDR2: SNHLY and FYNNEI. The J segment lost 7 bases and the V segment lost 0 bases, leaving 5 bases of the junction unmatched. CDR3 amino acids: CASSEALAGGGELFF. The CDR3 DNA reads TGTGCCAGCAGTGAAGCGCTGGCAGGGGGCGGGGAGCTGTTTTTT.

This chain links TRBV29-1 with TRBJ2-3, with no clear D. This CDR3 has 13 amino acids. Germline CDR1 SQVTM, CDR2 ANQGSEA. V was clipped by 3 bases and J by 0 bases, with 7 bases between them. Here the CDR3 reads CSVEGTSTDTQYF. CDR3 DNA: TGCAGCGTTGAGGGCACTAGCACAGATACGCAGTATTTT.

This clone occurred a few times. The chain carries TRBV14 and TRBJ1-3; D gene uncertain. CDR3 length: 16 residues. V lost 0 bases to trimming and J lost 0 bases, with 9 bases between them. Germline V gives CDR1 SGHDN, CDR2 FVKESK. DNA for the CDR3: TGTGCCAGCAGCCAAGATTGGGCGAGCTCTGGAAACACCATATATTTT. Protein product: CASSQDWASSGNTIYF.

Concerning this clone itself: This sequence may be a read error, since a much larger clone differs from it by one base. CDR3 region: CASSLGGFGSPLHF. DNA of the CDR3: TGTGCCAGCAGCTTAGGAGGGTTCGGGTCACCCCTCCACTTT. This sequence joins TRBV7-6 and TRBJ1-6, with D hard to call. The CDR3 consists of 14 residues. V was shortened by 1 base and J by 10 bases, with 11 bases between the two germline ends. Per germline, CDR1 SGHVS and CDR2 FNYEAQ.

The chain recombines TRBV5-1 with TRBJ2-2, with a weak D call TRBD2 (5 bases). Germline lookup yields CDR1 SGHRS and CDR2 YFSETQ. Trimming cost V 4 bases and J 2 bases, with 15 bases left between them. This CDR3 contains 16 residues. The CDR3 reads CASSLWSAGNTGELFF. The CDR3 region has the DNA TGCGCCAGCAGCCTTTGGTCCGCGGGTAACACCGGGGAGCTGTTTTTT.

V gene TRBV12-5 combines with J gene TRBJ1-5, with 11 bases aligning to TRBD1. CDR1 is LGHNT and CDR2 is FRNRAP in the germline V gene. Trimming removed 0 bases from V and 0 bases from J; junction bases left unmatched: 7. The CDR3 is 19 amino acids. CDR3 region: CASGLVLGTGGYSNQPQHF. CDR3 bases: TGTGCTAGTGGTTTGGTACTCGGGACAGGGGGATATAGCAATCAGCCCCAGCATTTT.

As DNA, the CDR3 is TGTGCCAGCACCCACGGGGGGACCAACAATGAGCAGTTCTTC. It encodes CASTHGGTNNEQFF. The chain carries TRBV7-8 and TRBJ2-1; 7 bases map to TRBD2. This CDR3 has 14 residues. CDR1 is SGHVS, CDR2 FQNEAQ, per germline. V lost 7 bases, J lost 5 bases, and 8 bases stayed unmatched.

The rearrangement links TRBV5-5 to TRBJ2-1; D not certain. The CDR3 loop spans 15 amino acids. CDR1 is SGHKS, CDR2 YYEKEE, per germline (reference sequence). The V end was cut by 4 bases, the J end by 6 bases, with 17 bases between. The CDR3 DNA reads TGTGCCAGCAGCAGAAACCTAAATTTTGGCAATGAGCAGTTCTTC. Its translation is CASSRNLNFGNEQFF.

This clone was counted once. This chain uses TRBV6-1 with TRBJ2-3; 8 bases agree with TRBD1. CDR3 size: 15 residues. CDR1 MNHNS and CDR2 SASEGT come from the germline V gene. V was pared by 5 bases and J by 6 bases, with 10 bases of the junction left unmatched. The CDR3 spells CASSLDRGGLDTQYF. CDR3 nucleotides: TGTGCCAGCAGTCTCGACAGGGGCGGGCTCGATACGCAGTATTTT.

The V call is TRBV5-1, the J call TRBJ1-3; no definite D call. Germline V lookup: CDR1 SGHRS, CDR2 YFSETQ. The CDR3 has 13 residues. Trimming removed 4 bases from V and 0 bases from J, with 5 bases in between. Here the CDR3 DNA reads TGCGCCAGCAGCACGGGCTCTGGAAACACCATATATTTT. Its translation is CASSTGSGNTIYF.

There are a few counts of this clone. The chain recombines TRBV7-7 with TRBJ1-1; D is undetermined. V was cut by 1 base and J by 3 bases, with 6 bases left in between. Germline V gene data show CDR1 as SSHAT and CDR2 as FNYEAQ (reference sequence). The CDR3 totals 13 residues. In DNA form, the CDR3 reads TGTGCCAGCAGCTTAGGTCTGTACACTGAAGCTTTCTTT. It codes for CASSLGLYTEAFF.

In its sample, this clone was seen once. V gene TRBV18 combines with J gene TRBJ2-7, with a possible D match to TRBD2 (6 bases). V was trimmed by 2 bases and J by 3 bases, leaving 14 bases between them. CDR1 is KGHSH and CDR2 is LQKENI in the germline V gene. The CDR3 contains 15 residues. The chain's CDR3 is CASSPMSGSYYEQYF. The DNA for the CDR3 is TGTGCCAGCTCACCAATGTCCGGGAGTTACTACGAGCAGTACTTC. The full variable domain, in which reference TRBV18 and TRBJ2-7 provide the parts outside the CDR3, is NAGVMQNPRHLVRRRGQEARLRCSPMKGHSHVYWYRQLPEEGLKFMVYLQKENIIDESGMPKERFSAEFPKEGPSILRIQQVVRGDSAAYFCASSPMSGSYYEQYFGPGTRLTVT.

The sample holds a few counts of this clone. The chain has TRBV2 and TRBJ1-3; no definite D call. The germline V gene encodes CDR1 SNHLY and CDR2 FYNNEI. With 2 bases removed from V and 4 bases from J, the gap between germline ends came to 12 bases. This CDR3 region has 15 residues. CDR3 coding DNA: TGTGCCAGCAGTGAATCGGTAGCTGGGGGAAACACCATATATTTT. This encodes CASSESVAGGNTIYF.

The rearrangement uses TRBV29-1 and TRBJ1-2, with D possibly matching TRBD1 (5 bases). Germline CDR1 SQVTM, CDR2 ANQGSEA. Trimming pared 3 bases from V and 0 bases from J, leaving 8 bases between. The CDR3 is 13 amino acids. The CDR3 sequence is CSVDPGTNYGYTF. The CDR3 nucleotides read TGCAGCGTTGATCCAGGGACTAACTATGGCTACACCTTC.

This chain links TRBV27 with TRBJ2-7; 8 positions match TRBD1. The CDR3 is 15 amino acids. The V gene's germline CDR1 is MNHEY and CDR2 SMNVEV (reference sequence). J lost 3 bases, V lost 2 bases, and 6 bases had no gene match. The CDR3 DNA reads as TGTGCCAGCAGTTTAACTAACAGGGGGGTCTACGAGCAGTACTTC. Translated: CASSLTNRGVYEQYF.

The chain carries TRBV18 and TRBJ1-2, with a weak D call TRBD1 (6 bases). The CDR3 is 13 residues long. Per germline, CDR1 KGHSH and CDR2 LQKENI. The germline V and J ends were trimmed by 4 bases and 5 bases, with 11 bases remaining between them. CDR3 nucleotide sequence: TGTGCCAGCTCACAAGATCAGGGGTATGGCTACACCTTC. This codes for CASSQDQGYGYTF.

The CDR3 loop reads CASSLGGGETQYF. CDR3 nucleotides: TGCGCCAGCAGCTTGGGCGGGGGAGAGACCCAGTACTTC. The chain joins TRBV5-1 to TRBJ2-5; 7 nucleotides line up with TRBD2. Germline lookup yields CDR1 SGHRS and CDR2 YFSETQ. J lost 4 bases, V lost 0 bases, and 0 bases had no gene match. CDR3 size: 13 residues.